This TCR beta chain was recorded in a study of T cell repertoires in cytomegalovirus infection. Study-wide background: Recently described HLA-C-restricted plus well-studied HLA-B-restricted CMV epitopes were used. Public TCR beta signatures marked donors with CMV infection and the matching HLA.

Via MiXCR, TCRdb re-called the reads, giving one row per CDR3 protein. This table holds a few hundred thousand distinct CDR3 sequences, just under 40% found once. The CDR3 extends over 17 amino acids. Trimming shortened V by 5 bases and J by 1 base, and 20 bases separated the two germline ends. Per germline, CDR1 MNHEY and CDR2 SVGAGI. Findings and limits, study-wide: Carriage of CMV together with the relevant HLA was identifiable through cumulative public TCR beta family frequency. Ex vivo, HLA-C-restricted CMV-specific TCR beta clonotypes prevailed over the rest of the response.

This clonotype was picked up one time. Antigen unknown. The receptor was isolated from a human donor in good health (CMV status not recorded). Some clones in this sample may be carry-over from other donors' samples. V gene TRBV6-5 combines with J gene TRBJ1-1; D is unresolved. The specimen comprised cultured PBMCs, sampled from culture after CMV antigen stimulation. CDR3 DNA: TGTGCCAGCAGTCACCGAGACCCTTACATTCAGAACACTGAAGCTTTCTTT. It is translated as CASSHRDPYIQNTEAFF.